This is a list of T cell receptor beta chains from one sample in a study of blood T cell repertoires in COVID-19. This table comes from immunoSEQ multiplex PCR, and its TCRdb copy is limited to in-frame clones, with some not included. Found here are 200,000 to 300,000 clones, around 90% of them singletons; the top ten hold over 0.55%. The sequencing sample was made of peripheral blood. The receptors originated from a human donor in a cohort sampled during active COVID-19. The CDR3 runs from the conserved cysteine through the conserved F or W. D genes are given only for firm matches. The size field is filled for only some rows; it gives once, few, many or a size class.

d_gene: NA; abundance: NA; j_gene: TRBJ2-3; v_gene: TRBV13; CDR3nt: TGTGCCAGCAGCCCATGGGGCGGGGACCCCTTTGGGGATACGCAGTATTTT; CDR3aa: CASSPWGGDPFGDTQYF
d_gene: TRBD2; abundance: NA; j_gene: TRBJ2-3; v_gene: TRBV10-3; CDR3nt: TGTGCCATCAGTGAGTCGGGGGGAGCGGGGATGAGCACAGATACGCAGTATTTT; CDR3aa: CAISESGGAGMSTDTQYF
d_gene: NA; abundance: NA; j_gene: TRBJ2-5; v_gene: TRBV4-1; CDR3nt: TGCGCCAGCAGCACCCGGCAGGGCGAAGAGACCCAGTACTTC; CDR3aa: CASSTRQGEETQYF
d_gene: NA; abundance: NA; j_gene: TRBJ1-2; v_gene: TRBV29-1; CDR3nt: TGCAGCGCAGCCCCGGCGGGAGGGTATGGCTACACCTTC; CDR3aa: CSAAPAGGYGYTF
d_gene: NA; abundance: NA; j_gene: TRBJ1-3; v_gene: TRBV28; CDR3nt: TGTGCCATCTACTCTGGAAACACCATATATTTT; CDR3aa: CAIYSGNTIYF
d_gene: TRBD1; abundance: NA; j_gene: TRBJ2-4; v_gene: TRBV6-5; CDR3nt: TGTGCCAGCACAACGACAGGGGCTACCGTTCAGTACTTC; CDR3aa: CASTTTGATVQYF
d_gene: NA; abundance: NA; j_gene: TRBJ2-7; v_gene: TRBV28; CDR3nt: TGTGCCAGCAGTTTTAGAGGGGGCGAGCAGTACTTC; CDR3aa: CASSFRGGEQYF
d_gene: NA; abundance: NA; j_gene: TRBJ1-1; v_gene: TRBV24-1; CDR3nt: TGTGCCACCAGTGATTTGCGGGGGGATGAAGCTTTCTTT; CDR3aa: CATSDLRGDEAFF
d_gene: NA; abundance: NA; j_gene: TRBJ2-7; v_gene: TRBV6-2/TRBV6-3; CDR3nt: TGTGCCAGCAGTCTGGAGGCCTACGAGCAGTACTTC; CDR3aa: CASSLEAYEQYF
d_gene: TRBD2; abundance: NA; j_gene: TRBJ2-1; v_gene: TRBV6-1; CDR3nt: TGTGCCAGCAGTGAATTGGCTAGCGGGATTGACAATGAGCAGTTCTTC; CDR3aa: CASSELASGIDNEQFF
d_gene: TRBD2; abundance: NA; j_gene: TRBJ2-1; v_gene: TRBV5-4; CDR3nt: TGTGCCAGCAGCAAGATGGGACTACCTTCTAATAATGAGCAGTTCTTC; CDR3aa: CASSKMGLPSNNEQFF
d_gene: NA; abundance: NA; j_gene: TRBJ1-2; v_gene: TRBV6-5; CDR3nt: TGTGCCAGCAGCATTCTCAGAGCAGGTGGCTACACCTTC; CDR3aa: CASSILRAGGYTF
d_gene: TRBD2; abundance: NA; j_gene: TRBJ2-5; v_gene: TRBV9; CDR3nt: TGTGCCAGCAGCGTACATACTAGCGGCCAAGAGACCCAGTACTTC; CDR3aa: CASSVHTSGQETQYF
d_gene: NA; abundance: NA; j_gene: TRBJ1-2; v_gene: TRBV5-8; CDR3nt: TGTGCCAGCAGCCTGGGTAGTTGGCAGGGAAGCGGCTACACCTTC; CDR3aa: CASSLGSWQGSGYTF
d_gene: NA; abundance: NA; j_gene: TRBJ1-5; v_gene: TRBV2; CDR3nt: TGTGCCAGCAGGTACGGTGGGGAGAGCAATCAGCCCCAGCATTTT; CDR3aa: CASRYGGESNQPQHF
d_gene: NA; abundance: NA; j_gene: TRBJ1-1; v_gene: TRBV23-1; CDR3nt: TGCGCCAGCAGTCAATCGTTAGACTTCCGGGAACCTAACACTGAAGCTTTCTTT; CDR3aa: CASSQSLDFREPNTEAFF
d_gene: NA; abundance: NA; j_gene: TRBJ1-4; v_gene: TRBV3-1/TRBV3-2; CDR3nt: TGTGCCAGCAGCCAAGCAGGAACTAATGAAAAACTGTTTTTT; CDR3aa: CASSQAGTNEKLFF
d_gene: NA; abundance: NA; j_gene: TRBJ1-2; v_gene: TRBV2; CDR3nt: TGTGCCAGCAGAGCAGGGTTCTATGGCTACACCTTC; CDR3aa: CASRAGFYGYTF
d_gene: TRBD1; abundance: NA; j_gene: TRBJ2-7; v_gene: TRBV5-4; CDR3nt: TGTGCCAGCAGCTTAGGGGGCACCTACGAGCAGTACTTC; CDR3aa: CASSLGGTYEQYF
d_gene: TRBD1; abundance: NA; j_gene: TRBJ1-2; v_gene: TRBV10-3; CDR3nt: TGTGCCATCACCAGGACAGGGGCCAACTATGGCTACACCTTC; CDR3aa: CAITRTGANYGYTF
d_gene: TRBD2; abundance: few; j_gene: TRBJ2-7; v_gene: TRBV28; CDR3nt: TGTGCCAGCAGTCCAGCGGGAGGGCCTATGGACGAGCAGTACTTC; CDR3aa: CASSPAGGPMDEQYF
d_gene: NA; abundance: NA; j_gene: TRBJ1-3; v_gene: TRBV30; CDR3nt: TGTGCCTCAGGTCGTGGGGAGGAGAGCCCTGGAAACACCATATATTTT; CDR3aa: CASGRGEESPGNTIYF
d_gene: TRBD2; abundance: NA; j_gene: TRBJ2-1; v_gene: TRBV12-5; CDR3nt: TGTGCTAGTGGCCGCCGGGGGGGCCTCAGCTACAATGAGCAGTTCTTC; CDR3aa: CASGRRGGLSYNEQFF
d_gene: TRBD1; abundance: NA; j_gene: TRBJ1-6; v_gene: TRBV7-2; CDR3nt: TGTGCCAGCAGCTTAGCACAGACAGGGAATAATTCACCCCTCCACTTT; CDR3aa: CASSLAQTGNNSPLHF
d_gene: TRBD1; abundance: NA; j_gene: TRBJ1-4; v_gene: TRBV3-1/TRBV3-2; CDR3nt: TGTGCCAGCAGTCGGGGACAGGGGTCAGAAAAACTGTTTTTT; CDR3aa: CASSRGQGSEKLFF
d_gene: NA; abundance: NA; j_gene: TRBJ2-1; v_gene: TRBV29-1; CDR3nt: TGCAGCATAACACCACTAGCAAACTATGAGCAGTTCTTC; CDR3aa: CSITPLANYEQFF
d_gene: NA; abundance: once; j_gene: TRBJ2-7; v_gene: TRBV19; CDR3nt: TGTGCCAGCGCCCAACAGGGAGCCTACGAGCAGTACTTC; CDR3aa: CASAQQGAYEQYF
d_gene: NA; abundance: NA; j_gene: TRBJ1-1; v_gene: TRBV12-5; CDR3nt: TGTGCTAGTGGTTTGAATTTCGCTGAAGCTTTCTTT; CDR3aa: CASGLNFAEAFF
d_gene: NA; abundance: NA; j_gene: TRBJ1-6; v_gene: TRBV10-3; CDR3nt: TGTGCCGCCCAACAGGTCCCGAATTCACCCCTCCACTTT; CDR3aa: CAAQQVPNSPLHF
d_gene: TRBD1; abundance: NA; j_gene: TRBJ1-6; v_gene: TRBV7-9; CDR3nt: TGTGCCAGCAGCCTGACCGGGACAGGGAATTCACCCCTCCACTTT; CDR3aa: CASSLTGTGNSPLHF
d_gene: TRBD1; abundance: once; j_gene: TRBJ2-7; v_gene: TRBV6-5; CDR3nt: TGTGCCAGCATAAATTGGCGACAGGGGACCTACGAGCAGTACTTC; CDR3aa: CASINWRQGTYEQYF
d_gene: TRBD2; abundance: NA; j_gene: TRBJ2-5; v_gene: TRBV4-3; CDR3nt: TGCGCCAGCAGCCAAGGAATAGCGGGGACCCAGTACTTC; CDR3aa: CASSQGIAGTQYF
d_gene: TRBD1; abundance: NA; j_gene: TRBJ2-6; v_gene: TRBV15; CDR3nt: TGTGCCACCAGCAGACCGGGACAGTTAATCTCTGGGGCCAACGTCCTGACTTTC; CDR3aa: CATSRPGQLISGANVLTF
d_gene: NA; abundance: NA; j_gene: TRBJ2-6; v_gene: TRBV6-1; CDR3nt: TGTGCCAGCAGTGACGGGTCTGGGGCCAACGTCCTGACTTTC; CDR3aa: CASSDGSGANVLTF
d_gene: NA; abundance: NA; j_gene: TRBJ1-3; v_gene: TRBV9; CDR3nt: TGTGCCAGCAGCCCCCAGAATGGAAACACCATATATTTT; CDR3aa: CASSPQNGNTIYF
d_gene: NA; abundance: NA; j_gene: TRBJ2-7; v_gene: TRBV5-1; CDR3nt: TGCGCCAGCAGCTTGGAGGCAGGCTACGAGCAGTACTTC; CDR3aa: CASSLEAGYEQYF
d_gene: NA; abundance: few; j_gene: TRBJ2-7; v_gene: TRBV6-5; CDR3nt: TGTGCCAGCACCGGGGTCCTTTACGAGCAGTACTTC; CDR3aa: CASTGVLYEQYF